Presented here are 16 T cell receptor beta chains from one specimen sequenced in a study of memory CD4+ T cells and cytomegalovirus serostatus (dated by TCRdb to the late 2010s). The library was prepared using the immunoSEQ multiplex PCR assay. Imported from immuneACCESS, the table was reduced by TCRdb to in-frame sequences with V and J called. These copies leave out some clones; in studies compared against another copy, an unresolved V gene accounts for under half, and the cause of the remainder is not known. The sample table records 40,000 to 45,000 clones; just over 75% of these occur just once. Less than 2.5% of the sample rests with the top ten. A FACSAria II was used to sort memory CD4+ T cells, defined as single viable CD3+CD4+CD8-CD45RO+ cells. Sequences were obtained from memory CD4+ T cells from blood. Source of these receptors: an adult in good health and CMV-seronegative.

A few counts support this clone. The rearrangement links TRBV28 to TRBJ2-7; 7 nucleotides match TRBD2. CDR3 length: 18 residues. Germline CDR1 reads MDHEN; CDR2 reads SYDVKM. CDR3 sequence: CATSRGQRGASVRNEQYF. CDR3 bases: TGTGCTACCAGTAGGGGTCAGCGGGGTGCTTCGGTACGGAACGAGCAGTACTTC.

CDR3 region: CASSSPGTRSSYEQYF. Here the CDR3 DNA reads TGTGCCAGCAGCTCCCCGGGGACTCGAAGCTCCTACGAGCAGTACTTC. The chain combines TRBV5-4 with TRBJ2-7; possible D gene TRBD2, 6 bases. Trimming removed 3 bases from V and 0 bases from J, with 16 bases in between. The CDR3 loop spans 16 amino acids. Germline assignment: CDR1 SGHNT and CDR2 YYREEE (reference sequence).

This chain links TRBV18 with TRBJ2-5, with D possibly being TRBD2 (6 bases). Germline assignment: CDR1 KGHSH and CDR2 LQKENI. With 3 bases removed from V and 3 bases from J, the gap between germline ends came to 8 bases. The length of the CDR3 is 13 residues. This CDR3 reads CASSPRGKETQYF. CDR3 in DNA: TGTGCCAGCTCACCGCGGGGTAAAGAGACCCAGTACTTC.

The chain has TRBV2 and TRBJ2-6, with 9 bases that match TRBD1. The J segment lost 2 bases and the V segment lost 6 bases, leaving 2 bases of the junction unmatched. The germline gives CDR1 SNHLY, CDR2 FYNNEI. CDR3 length equals 15 residues. For the CDR3, the DNA is TGTGCCAGCAGGAACAGGGGGCCTGGGGCCAACGTCCTGACTTTC. As protein: CASRNRGPGANVLTF.

The rearrangement joins TRBV15 to TRBJ2-3; D gene ambiguous. Trimming pared 1 base from V and 2 bases from J, leaving 7 bases between. Germline-derived CDR1 and CDR2 are LNHNV and YYDKDF (reference sequence). There are 14 residues in the CDR3. In DNA, the CDR3 is TGTGCCACCAGCAGAGTGCTGCACACAGATACGCAGTATTTT. It is translated as CATSRVLHTDTQYF.

The gene calls are TRBV7-8 and TRBJ1-1; D gene uncertain. CDR3 length equals 14 residues. Trimming removed 1 base at V and 2 bases at J, with 8 bases between. Germline CDR1 and CDR2: SGHVS and FQNEAQ. The DNA for the CDR3 is TGTGCCAGCAGCTTAGAGTGGGGAAACACTGAAGCTTTCTTT. Protein product: CASSLEWGNTEAFF.

The J gene is TRBJ1-6, the V gene TRBV16, with a possible D match to TRBD1 (5 bases). This CDR3 is 15 amino acids long. Trimming stripped 4 bases from V and 7 bases from J, with 14 bases between. In germline, CDR1 is KGHSY, CDR2 FQNENV. The CDR3 spells CASSPPGRPNSPLHF. The CDR3 bases are TGTGCCAGCAGCCCCCCAGGGCGGCCGAATTCACCCCTCCACTTT.

V gene TRBV5-1 combines with J gene TRBJ2-2; 7 bases are shared with TRBD1. Germline assignment: CDR1 SGHRS and CDR2 YFSETQ. The V gene end was trimmed by 2 bases and the J gene end by 0 bases; junction bases not matched to a gene: 4. This CDR3 is built from 16 residues. The CDR3 loop is CASSLVGGANTGELFF. The CDR3 DNA sequence: TGCGCCAGCAGCTTAGTAGGGGGCGCGAACACCGGGGAGCTGTTTTTT. Filled out from reference TRBV5-1 and TRBJ2-2, the complete variable domain reads KAGVTQTPRYLIKTRGQQVTLSCSPISGHRSVSWYQQTPGQGLQFLFEYFSETQRNKGNFPGRFSGRQFSNSRSEMNVSTLELGDSALYLCASSLVGGANTGELFFGEGSRLTVL.

The chain links TRBV14 to TRBJ1-3; D remains ambiguous. The CDR3 runs 13 residues. Trimming took 4 bases from V and 4 from J, leaving 8 bases between them. Looked up from germline, CDR1 is SGHDN and CDR2 is FVKESK. CDR3 nucleotides: TGTGCCAGCAGCCCGATAGGAGGAAACACCATATATTTT. This translates into CASSPIGGNTIYF.

The chain employs TRBV6-5 and TRBJ1-2; D is unresolved. Trimming took 8 bases from V and 10 from J, leaving 14 bases between them. This CDR3 has 11 residues. Germline assignment: CDR1 MNHEY and CDR2 SVGAGI. This CDR3 is CASRRRGDYTF. For the CDR3, the DNA is TGTGCCAGCCGCAGACGGGGAGACTACACCTTC.

The CDR3 sequence: CASSLSNKNYGYTF. The CDR3 nucleotides read TGTGCCAGCAGTTTATCGAATAAAAACTATGGCTACACCTTC. The rearrangement joins TRBV27 to TRBJ1-2; no clear D. Germline V CDR1 and CDR2: MNHEY, SMNVEV (reference sequence). Between the trimmed V and J ends, which lost 0 bases and 2 bases, there was a span of 7 bases. This CDR3 spans 14 amino acids.

The rearrangement joins TRBV27 to TRBJ2-3; no firm D call. The CDR3 spans 14 residues. The germline V and J ends were trimmed by 2 bases and 0 bases, with 6 bases remaining between them. Germline CDR1 and CDR2: MNHEY and SMNVEV (reference sequence). The CDR3 here is CASSLRQSTDTQYF. Here the CDR3 DNA reads TGTGCCAGCAGTTTACGGCAGAGCACAGATACGCAGTATTTT.

This clone has a single count. V usage is TRBV14 and J usage is TRBJ1-1, with a possible D match to TRBD1 (6 bases). V lost 1 base and J 11 bases, leaving 11 bases between the germline ends. The CDR3 runs to 12 residues. CDR1 and CDR2 from the germline V gene are SGHDN and FVKESK. CDR3 coding DNA: TGTGCCAGCAGCCAAGTAGGGGGGGACGCTTTCTTT. Translated: CASSQVGGDAFF.

In this sample, this clone turned up once. The chain employs TRBV11-2 and TRBJ2-7; D is perhaps TRBD1 (6 bases). The V gene's germline CDR1 is SGHAT and CDR2 FQNNGV. V was trimmed by 5 bases and J by 1 base, leaving 18 bases between them. The CDR3 loop spans 16 amino acids. The CDR3 bases are TGTGCCAGCAGCGATCCGGGACAAGGTCTATCCTACGAGCAGTACTTC. It codes for CASSDPGQGLSYEQYF.

The chain has TRBV23-1 and TRBJ2-1; 8 nucleotides line up with TRBD1. TRBV23-1 is classed as an ORF, of uncertain function. The CDR3 runs 12 residues. V was pared by 10 bases and J by 10 bases, with 9 bases of the junction left unmatched. DNA for the CDR3: TGCGCCACCGGACAGGGAGTCGGGGAGCAGTTCTTC. It specifies CATGQGVGEQFF.

The chain links TRBV10-3 to TRBJ2-2; TRBD2 matches at 9 bases. The length of the CDR3 is 16 residues. Per the germline V gene, CDR1 is ENHRY and CDR2 is SYGVKD. V shed 6 bases and J 1 base; nucleotides not matched to a gene: 6. Here the CDR3 DNA reads TGTGCCATCAGCGGCGGGGGGGCCCAGAACACCGGGGAGCTGTTTTTT. It codes for CAISGGGAQNTGELFF.